The clone carrying this TCR beta chain was seen only once. Trimming took 4 bases from V and 3 from J; bases not matched to a gene: 4. The CDR3 runs to 15 residues. Germline V gene lookup returns CDR1 KGHSH and CDR2 LQKENI. This entry belongs to a study of blood T cell repertoires in COVID-19. At the level of the study: Sites across the United States, Italy and Spain contributed samples from acute and convalescent COVID-19. Sources were T cells, B-cell-depleted T cells, or PBMCs; the material itself was cDNA or gDNA.

Clones were read by immunoSEQ multiplex PCR, and TCRdb kept only the in-frame ones, dropping some. The data contain about 220,000 clones, more than 85% of them singletons. This clonotype was obtained from a man between 35 and 55 years old with active or convalescent COVID-19. V usage is TRBV18 and J usage is TRBJ1-3; 9 nucleotides match TRBD1. Specimen: peripheral blood. CDR3 DNA: TGTGCCAGCTCACTCACAGGGGGCAATGGAAACACCATATATTTT. Translated: CASSLTGGNGNTIYF. Full variable domain (outside the CDR3, taken from reference TRBV18 and TRBJ1-3): NAGVMQNPRHLVRRRGQEARLRCSPMKGHSHVYWYRQLPEEGLKFMVYLQKENIIDESGMPKERFSAEFPKEGPSILRIQQVVRGDSAAYFCASSLTGGNGNTIYFGEGSWLTVV.